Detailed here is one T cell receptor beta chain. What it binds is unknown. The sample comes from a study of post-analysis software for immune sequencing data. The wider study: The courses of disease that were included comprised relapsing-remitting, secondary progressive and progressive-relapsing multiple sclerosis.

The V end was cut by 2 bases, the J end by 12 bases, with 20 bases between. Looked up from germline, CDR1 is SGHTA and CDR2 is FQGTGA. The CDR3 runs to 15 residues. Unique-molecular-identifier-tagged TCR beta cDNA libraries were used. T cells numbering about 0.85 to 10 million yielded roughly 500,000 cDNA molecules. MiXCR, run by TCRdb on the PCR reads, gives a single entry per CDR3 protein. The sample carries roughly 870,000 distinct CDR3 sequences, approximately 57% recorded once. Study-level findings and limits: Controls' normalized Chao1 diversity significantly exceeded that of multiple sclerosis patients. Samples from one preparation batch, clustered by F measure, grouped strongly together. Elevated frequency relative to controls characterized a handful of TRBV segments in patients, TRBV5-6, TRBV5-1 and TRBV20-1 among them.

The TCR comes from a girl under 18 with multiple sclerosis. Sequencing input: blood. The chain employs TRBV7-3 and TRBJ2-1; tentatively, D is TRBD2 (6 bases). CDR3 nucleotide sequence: TGTGCCAGCAGCTTATCCTCCGGGGGTAGTGTGCGGCAGTTCTTC. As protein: CASSLSSGGSVRQFF.